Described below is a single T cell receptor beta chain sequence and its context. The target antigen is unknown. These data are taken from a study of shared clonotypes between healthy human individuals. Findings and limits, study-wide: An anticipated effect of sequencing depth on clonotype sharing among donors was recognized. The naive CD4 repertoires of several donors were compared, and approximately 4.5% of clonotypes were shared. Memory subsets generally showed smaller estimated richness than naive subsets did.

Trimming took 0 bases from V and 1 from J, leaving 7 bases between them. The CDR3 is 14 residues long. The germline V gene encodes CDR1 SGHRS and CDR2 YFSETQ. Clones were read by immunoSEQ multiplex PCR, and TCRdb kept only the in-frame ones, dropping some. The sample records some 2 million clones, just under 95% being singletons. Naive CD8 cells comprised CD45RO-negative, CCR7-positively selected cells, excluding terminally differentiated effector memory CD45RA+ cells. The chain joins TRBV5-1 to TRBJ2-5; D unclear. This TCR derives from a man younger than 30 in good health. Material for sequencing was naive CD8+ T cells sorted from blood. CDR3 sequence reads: CASSLGHPQETQYF. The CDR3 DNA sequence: TGCGCCAGCAGCTTGGGGCACCCCCAAGAGACCCAGTACTTC.